This record looks at one T cell receptor (beta chain) sequence and its context. Germline is not matched at one junction end, which may reflect a read error. The data originate from a study of PD-1 blockade in mismatch repair-deficient tumors. The germline gives CDR1 MNHEY, CDR2 SVGAGI. This CDR3 spans 12 amino acids. Clones were read by immunoSEQ multiplex PCR, and TCRdb kept only the in-frame ones, dropping some. The repertoire holds roughly 84,000 clones, with about 85% as singletons. The TCR comes from an adult with mismatch repair-deficient cancer. The V gene is TRBV6-5, the J gene TRBJ1-1; no clear D. Sequenced material: peripheral blood, taken 12 weeks after starting pembrolizumab. CDR3 sequence (DNA): TGTGCCAGCAGTAACTCACCGACCGAAGCTTTCTTT. Residues: CASSNSPTEAFF.